The 23 T cell receptor beta chains below come from one sample, sequenced in a study of blood T cell repertoires in COVID-19. Produced via immunoSEQ multiplex PCR; TCRdb's table is partial and in-frame only. The sample lists over 200,000 clones; 70% to 85% were seen once. Sequencing was done on a sample of peripheral blood. The source is a woman older than 75 with acute or convalescent COVID-19.

The CDR3 loop is CASKPPGLAPDTQYF. CDR3 coding DNA: TGTGCCAGCAAACCGCCGGGACTAGCGCCAGATACGCAGTATTTT. This chain links TRBV7-9 with TRBJ2-3; 10 bases map to TRBD2. The length of the CDR3 is 15 residues. J gave up 4 bases and V 7 bases, and 8 bases lay outside the gene matches. Germline CDR1 SEHNR, CDR2 FQNEAQ (reference sequence).

The chain joins TRBV10-3 to TRBJ2-2, with TRBD1 matching 7 bases. Trimming cost V 6 bases and J 0 bases; bases outside gene matches: 7. The germline V gene encodes CDR1 ENHRY and CDR2 SYGVKD. The CDR3 extends over 16 amino acids. CDR3 protein: CAIRAPGQTNTGELFF. CDR3 DNA: TGTGCCATCAGAGCTCCGGGACAGACGAACACCGGGGAGCTGTTTTTT.

This chain uses TRBV6-1 with TRBJ1-3; 8 bases line up with TRBD1. The CDR3 sequence is 15 residues long. Trimming at V came to 6 bases and at J to 2 bases, leaving 6 bases not matched to a gene. Germline CDR1 is MNHNS and CDR2 is SASEGT. CDR3 DNA: TGTGCCAGCAGGCCAACACAGGGGGCTGGAAACACCATATATTTT. Translating it yields CASRPTQGAGNTIYF.

The chain couples TRBV10-3 to TRBJ2-1, with D possibly matching TRBD2 (5 bases). Germline lookup yields CDR1 ENHRY and CDR2 SYGVKD. This CDR3 contains 16 residues. V shed 1 base and J shed 0 bases, with 10 bases lying between them. The CDR3 protein is CAISELRGSSYNEQFF. DNA of the CDR3: TGTGCCATCAGTGAGTTACGGGGAAGCTCCTACAATGAGCAGTTCTTC.

The J gene is TRBJ2-1, the V gene TRBV2, with D hard to call. CDR1 is SNHLY and CDR2 is FYNNEI in the germline V gene. The CDR3 spans 15 residues. Trimming pared 3 bases from V and 0 bases from J, leaving 9 bases between. CDR3: CASSERLISYNEQFF. Here the CDR3 DNA reads TGTGCCAGCAGTGAGAGGCTGATCTCCTACAATGAGCAGTTCTTC.

The chain recombines TRBV7-6 with TRBJ1-4, with a possible D match to TRBD1 (6 bases). This CDR3 is 16 amino acids long. V was clipped by 5 bases and J by 4 bases, with 17 bases between them. Germline V gene sequence: CDR1 SGHVS, CDR2 FNYEAQ. CDR3 protein: CASSPSKTGSNEKLFF. For the CDR3, the DNA is TGTGCCAGCAGCCCATCCAAGACAGGAAGTAATGAAAAACTGTTTTTT.

The V gene is TRBV5-1, the J gene TRBJ2-7; 8 bases map to TRBD1. J lost 4 bases, V lost 2 bases, and 2 bases had no gene match. CDR3 length: 13 residues. From germline, CDR1 is SGHRS and CDR2 YFSETQ. DNA for the CDR3: TGCGCCAGCAGCTTACAGGGGGGATACGAGCAGTACTTC. Translating it yields CASSLQGGYEQYF.

The rearrangement joins TRBV10-3 to TRBJ2-7, with 11 bases matching TRBD1. This CDR3 spans 12 amino acids. The V gene end was trimmed by 8 bases and the J gene end by 6 bases; junction bases not matched to a gene: 3. Germline V gene lookup returns CDR1 ENHRY and CDR2 SYGVKD. The CDR3 DNA sequence: TGTGCCATCGGGACAGGGGGAGGCGAGCAGTACTTC. The encoded protein is CAIGTGGGEQYF.

This clone was seen a single time. The rearrangement joins TRBV10-3 to TRBJ2-1; possible D gene TRBD2, 7 bases. Trimming pared 7 bases from V and 8 bases from J, leaving 15 bases between. This CDR3 comprises 13 residues. The germline CDR1 and CDR2 sequences are ENHRY and SYGVKD. CDR3 in DNA: TGTGCCATCACGGGGGGCCCCACCGATGAGCAGTTCTTC. It translates to CAITGGPTDEQFF.

The gene calls are TRBV5-5 and TRBJ1-6; the D gene is possibly TRBD1 (6 bases). The CDR3 loop spans 14 amino acids. Deletions cut 2 bases from V and 4 bases from J, with 7 bases between. Per the germline V gene, CDR1 is SGHKS and CDR2 is YYEKEE (reference sequence). CDR3 sequence: CASSFGQYNSPLHF. In nucleotides, the CDR3 is TGTGCCAGCAGCTTCGGACAGTATAATTCACCCCTCCACTTT.

The chain employs TRBV19 and TRBJ1-5; the D is unclear. The CDR3 loop spans 13 amino acids. V gave up 6 bases and J gave up 9 bases, with 15 bases separating them. The germline V gene encodes CDR1 LNHDA and CDR2 SQIVND (reference sequence). The CDR3 DNA reads TGTGCCAGTAGATCCCCCAACGGAGTGCCCCAGCATTTT. Translation: CASRSPNGVPQHF.

The V gene is TRBV19, the J gene TRBJ2-7, with 7 bases identical to TRBD2. The J segment lost 2 bases and the V segment lost 7 bases, leaving 8 bases of the junction unmatched. Per the germline V gene, CDR1 is LNHDA and CDR2 is SQIVND (reference sequence). The CDR3 is 14 residues long. The CDR3: CASTPGGPPYEQYF. CDR3 sequence (DNA): TGTGCCAGTACCCCGGGGGGTCCCCCCTACGAGCAGTACTTC.

The rearrangement uses TRBV5-5 and TRBJ2-1, with 13 bases fitting TRBD2. Trimming took 0 bases from V and 12 from J; bases not matched to a gene: 15. CDR1 and CDR2 from the germline V gene are SGHKS and YYEKEE (reference sequence). The CDR3 has 18 residues. CDR3 residues: CASSLEARGLAGVIRQFF. CDR3 DNA: TGTGCCAGCAGCTTGGAAGCCCGAGGACTAGCGGGAGTGATAAGGCAGTTCTTC.

This sequence joins TRBV18 and TRBJ1-5; 8 positions match TRBD1. Germline trimming cut 5 bases from V and 4 bases from J; bases unmatched to any gene: 7. CDR1 and CDR2 (germline): KGHSH, LQKENI. The CDR3 is made up of 15 amino acids. CDR3 amino acids: CASSEDRGQNQPQHF. DNA for the CDR3: TGTGCCAGCTCAGAAGACAGGGGCCAAAATCAGCCCCAGCATTTT.

The rearrangement uses TRBV21-1 and TRBJ2-7; the table's D call of TRBD1 was not tested on the DNA. TRBV21-1 is deemed a pseudogene. CDR3 length equals 15 residues. The DNA of the CDR3 is TGTGCCAGCAGCGCCCGGACAAGGAGCTCCTACGAGCAGTACTTC. Its protein is CASSARTRSSYEQYF.

The rearrangement uses TRBV7-2 and TRBJ2-7; 9 bases fit TRBD1. After removal of 4 bases from V and 2 bases from J, the junction contained 3 bases not matched to a gene. Looked up from germline, CDR1 is SGHTA and CDR2 is FQGNSA. The CDR3 loop spans 14 amino acids. DNA for the CDR3: TGTGCCAGCAGCTACGGGGACAGGGCCTACGAGCAGTACTTC. This translates into CASSYGDRAYEQYF.

The chain links TRBV3-1 (or the pseudogene TRBV3-2) to TRBJ2-7; TRBD2 might be the D (5 bases). CDR3 length: 14 residues. The V gene lost 2 bases and the J gene lost 4 bases, with 12 bases spanning the gap. CDR1 and CDR2 from the germline V gene are LGHDT and YNNKEL (reference sequence). CDR3 sequence reads: CASSQRTRSYEQYF. The CDR3 bases are TGTGCCAGCAGCCAACGGACTCGTTCGTACGAGCAGTACTTC.

For the CDR3, the DNA is TGTGCCAGCAGTTACTACGGACAGCAGCAGTTCTTC. It encodes CASSYYGQQQFF. The chain links TRBV6-2 or TRBV6-3 to TRBJ2-1, with D perhaps TRBD1 (6 bases). V was shortened by 1 base and J by 11 bases, with 9 bases between the two germline ends. The CDR3 totals 12 residues. Germline V CDR1 and CDR2: MNHEY, SVGEGT.

The rearrangement joins TRBV2 to TRBJ2-1; TRBD2 aligns across 7 bases. Germline V CDR1 and CDR2: SNHLY, FYNNEI. The CDR3 runs to 14 residues. V lost 0 bases, J lost 10 bases, and 6 bases stayed unmatched. CDR3 DNA: TGTGCCAGCAGTGAAGCGCCGGGCGGGGGAGAGCAGTTCTTC. It encodes CASSEAPGGGEQFF.

The V and J genes are TRBV6-4 and TRBJ2-7; 10 nucleotides agree with TRBD1. In germline, CDR1 is MRHNA, CDR2 SNTAGT. The CDR3 is 14 amino acids. The CDR3 sequence: CWTLDRGVSYEQYF. CDR3 nucleotide sequence: TGTTGGACCCTGGACAGGGGGGTCTCCTACGAGCAGTACTTC.

This clone turned up a few times. J is TRBJ1-3 and V is TRBV3-1 (or the pseudogene TRBV3-2); maybe TRBD1 (6 bases). The length of the CDR3 is 15 residues. Germline V gene data show CDR1 as LGHDT and CDR2 as YNNKEL (reference sequence). Trimming removed 8 bases from V and 0 bases from J, with 14 bases in between. DNA for the CDR3: TGTGCCAGCGGGAGGGGGGGCCTCTCTGGAAACACCATATATTTT. Its translation is CASGRGGLSGNTIYF.

The chain carries TRBV20-1 and TRBJ1-2; TRBD1 is a possible D gene (6 bases). V was trimmed by 2 bases and J by 8 bases, leaving 9 bases between them. This CDR3 is 11 amino acids long. Germline-derived CDR1 and CDR2 are DFQATT and SNEGSKA (reference sequence). CDR3 region: CSARHRAGYTF. For the CDR3, the DNA is TGCAGTGCTAGACACAGGGCCGGCTACACCTTC.

CDR3 DNA sequence: TGCGCCAGCAGCCAAGTGAGGGGGGACAGAGAAGCTTTCTTT. Its translation: CASSQVRGDREAFF. The V and J genes are TRBV4-1 and TRBJ1-1; 7 nucleotides line up with TRBD1. The CDR3 spans 14 residues. V was clipped by 1 base and J by 8 bases; unmatched bases: 7. The V gene's germline CDR1 is MGHRA and CDR2 YSYEKL.